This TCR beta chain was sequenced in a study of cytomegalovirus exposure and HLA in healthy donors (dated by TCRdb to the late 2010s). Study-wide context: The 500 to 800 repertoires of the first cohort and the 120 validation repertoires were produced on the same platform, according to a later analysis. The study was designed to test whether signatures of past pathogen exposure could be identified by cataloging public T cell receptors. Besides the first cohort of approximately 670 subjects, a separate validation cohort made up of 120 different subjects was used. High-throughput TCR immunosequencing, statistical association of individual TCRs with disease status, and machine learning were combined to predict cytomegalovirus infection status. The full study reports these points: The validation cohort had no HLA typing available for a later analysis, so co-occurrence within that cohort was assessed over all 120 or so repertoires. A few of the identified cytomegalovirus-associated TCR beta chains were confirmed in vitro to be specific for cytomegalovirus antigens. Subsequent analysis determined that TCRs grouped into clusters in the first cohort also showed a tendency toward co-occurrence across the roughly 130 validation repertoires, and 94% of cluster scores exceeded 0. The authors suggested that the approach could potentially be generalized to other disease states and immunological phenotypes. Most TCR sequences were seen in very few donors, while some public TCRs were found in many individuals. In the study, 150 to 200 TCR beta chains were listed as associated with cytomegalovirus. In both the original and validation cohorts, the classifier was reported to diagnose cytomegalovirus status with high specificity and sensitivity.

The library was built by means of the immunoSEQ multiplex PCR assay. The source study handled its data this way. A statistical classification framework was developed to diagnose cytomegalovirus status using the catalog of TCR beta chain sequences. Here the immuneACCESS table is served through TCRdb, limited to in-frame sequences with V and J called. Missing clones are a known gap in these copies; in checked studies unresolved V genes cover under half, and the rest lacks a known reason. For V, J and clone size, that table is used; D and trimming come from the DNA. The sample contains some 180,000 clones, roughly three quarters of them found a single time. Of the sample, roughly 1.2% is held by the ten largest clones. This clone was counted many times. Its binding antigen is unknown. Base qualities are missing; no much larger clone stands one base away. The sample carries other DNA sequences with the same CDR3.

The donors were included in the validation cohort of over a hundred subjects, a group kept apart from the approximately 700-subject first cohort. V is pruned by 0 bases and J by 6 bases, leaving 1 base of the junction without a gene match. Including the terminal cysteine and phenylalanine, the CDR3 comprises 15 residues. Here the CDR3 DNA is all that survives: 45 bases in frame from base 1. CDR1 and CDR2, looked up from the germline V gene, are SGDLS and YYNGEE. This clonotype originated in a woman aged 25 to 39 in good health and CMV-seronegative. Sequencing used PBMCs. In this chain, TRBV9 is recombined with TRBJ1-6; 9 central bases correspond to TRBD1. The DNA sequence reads TGTGCCAGCAGCGTAGGGGGACAGGGTAATTCACCCCTCCACTTT. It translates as CASSVGGQGNSPLHF.